These T cell receptor beta chains were read from a single sample in a study of OX40 agonist ivuxolimab in advanced cancers. Clones were sequenced by immunoSEQ multiplex PCR, and TCRdb holds only the in-frame ones, with some missing. Of tens of thousands of clones in the sample, just under 95% are singletons; the top ten hold 9.5% to 12%. The source material was CD4+ or CD8+ T cells sorted from blood, sampled in a trial of the OX40 agonist ivuxolimab. All receptors come from an adult with an advanced solid tumor such as melanoma, head and neck, liver or kidney cancer. Both conserved end residues are part of each CDR3.

j_call | v_call | cdr3_aa
TRBJ2-7 | TRBV19 | CASSSLAGAYEQYF
- | TRBV27 | CASSLYPPPYEQYF
TRBJ1-1 | TRBV4-1 | CASSQEGFGGIAEAFF
TRBJ1-1 | TRBV9 | CASSVDTGNTEAFF
TRBJ2-7 | TRBV5-6 | CASSLVPGGSYEQYF
TRBJ1-3 | TRBV7-3 | CASSLRSEPTGNTIYF
TRBJ2-7 | TRBV7-9 | CASSKQGAEQYF
TRBJ2-3 | TRBV11-2 | CASSLGTASTDTQYF
TRBJ2-5 | TRBV30 | CAWNLRWERGETQYF
TRBJ2-1 | TRBV27 | CASSVAGGLNNEQFF
TRBJ2-5 | TRBV12-5 | CASGLDTKAGETQYF